The next 22 T cell receptor beta chains were all read from a single sample in a study of PD-L1 blockade in urothelial cancer (dated by TCRdb to 2016 to 2017). This specimen's time point label, interpreted: pretreatment peripheral blood. The method was the immunoSEQ multiplex PCR assay. As stored in TCRdb, this immuneACCESS dataset retains in-frame rearrangements with V and J assigned. A fraction of the clones does not appear; measured against another copy, unresolved V genes explain less than half of the discrepancy, and the remainder lacks a known reason. This sample comprises roughly 53,000 clones, roughly 89% of them detected only once. The ten largest clones capture over 12% of the sample. Material: PBMCs, obtained around atezolizumab (anti-PD-L1) treatment. These TCRs come from a woman aged 55-69 years with urothelial cancer.

This clone was observed once. The V and J genes are TRBV5-6 and TRBJ1-1; no definite D call. V was shortened by 0 bases and J by 4 bases, with 7 bases between the two germline ends. Germline V gene data show CDR1 as SGHDT and CDR2 as YYEEEE. CDR3 length equals 13 residues. The CDR3 here is CASSLGRPTEAFF. The CDR3 DNA follows: TGTGCCAGCAGCTTGGGGAGACCCACTGAAGCTTTCTTT.

The rearrangement uses TRBV28 and TRBJ2-7; 9 nucleotides line up with TRBD1. Trimming took 2 bases from V and 7 from J; bases not matched to a gene: 6. The CDR3 sequence is 14 residues long. Germline values: CDR1 MDHEN, CDR2 SYDVKM. This CDR3 reads CASSLLQGAREQYF. Here the CDR3 DNA reads TGTGCCAGCAGTTTACTACAGGGGGCGCGAGAGCAGTACTTC.

This chain uses TRBV4-3 with TRBJ1-5; 11 bases fit TRBD1. With 3 bases clipped from V and 5 bases from J, the junction kept 3 bases outside the gene matches. The CDR3 runs to 15 residues. Germline CDR1 and CDR2: LGHNA and YSLEER. Here the CDR3 DNA reads TGCGCCAGCAGCCAGGGGACAGGGGGACATCAGCCCCAGCATTTT. As protein: CASSQGTGGHQPQHF.

This chain joins TRBV7-2 and TRBJ2-2; 11 positions agree with TRBD2. V was clipped by 2 bases and J by 2 bases; unmatched bases: 10. The CDR3 loop spans 19 amino acids. The germline gives CDR1 SGHTA, CDR2 FQGNSA. In DNA, the CDR3 is TGTGCCAGCAGCTTACAGACTAGCGGGGTTTTCTCTAACACCGGGGAGCTGTTTTTT. Encoded protein: CASSLQTSGVFSNTGELFF.

V and J are TRBV25-1 and TRBJ1-2; possible D gene TRBD1, 5 bases. The CDR3 is 12 amino acids. V was cut by 6 bases and J by 2 bases, with 7 bases left in between. Germline CDR1 MGHDK, CDR2 SYGVNS. The CDR3 nucleotides are TGTGCCAGCAGCACAGGCAACTATGGCTACACCTTC. Translating gives CASSTGNYGYTF.

The J gene is TRBJ2-7, the V gene TRBV7-8; 10 nucleotides match TRBD1. V was clipped by 5 bases and J by 3 bases; unmatched bases: 7. The CDR3 length is 15 residues. CDR1 is SGHVS and CDR2 is FQNEAQ in the germline V gene. CDR3 DNA: TGTGCCAGCAGCCCCGGGACAGGGGATTTCTACGAGCAGTACTTC. Residues: CASSPGTGDFYEQYF.

The rearrangement links TRBV5-6 to TRBJ2-3; the match to TRBD1 covers 9 bases. The length of the CDR3 is 16 residues. The germline gives CDR1 SGHDT, CDR2 YYEEEE. Trimming cost V 4 bases and J 3 bases; bases outside gene matches: 9. CDR3: CASSAPGQGYTDTQYF. The CDR3 coding sequence is TGTGCCAGCAGCGCGCCGGGACAGGGTTATACAGATACGCAGTATTTT.

This sequence joins TRBV5-1 and TRBJ2-3, with TRBD2 as a possible D gene (5 bases). The CDR3 loop spans 15 amino acids. CDR1 is SGHRS and CDR2 is YFSETQ in the germline V gene. V was trimmed by 2 bases and J by 6 bases, leaving 16 bases between them. The CDR3 DNA reads TGCGCCAGCAGCTTAGAAGTAAGTGTAGCGGATACGCAGTATTTT. Its protein product is CASSLEVSVADTQYF.

This clone was detected many times. The chain uses TRBV6-1 and TRBJ1-2; 11 bases agree with TRBD1. The CDR3 is 13 residues long. Losses at the gene ends were 9 bases for V and 4 bases for J; bases not matched to a gene: 4. CDR1 MNHNS and CDR2 SASEGT come from the germline V gene. The CDR3 DNA follows: TGTGCCAGTTCCGGGACAGGGGGCTATGGCTACACCTTC. Its translation is CASSGTGGYGYTF.

The genes are TRBV5-1 and TRBJ2-7, with a tentative D call TRBD2 (6 bases). Trimming shortened V by 2 bases and J by 6 bases, and 21 bases separated the two germline ends. CDR3 length: 16 residues. CDR1 is SGHRS and CDR2 is YFSETQ in the germline V gene. CDR3 loop: CASSFGTAGYLREQYF. The CDR3 region has the DNA TGCGCCAGCAGCTTCGGGACTGCGGGTTACCTACGCGAGCAGTACTTC.

The V call is TRBV5-5, the J call TRBJ2-7; D not resolved. Germline assignment: CDR1 SGHKS and CDR2 YYEKEE (reference sequence). The ends were cut back, 1 base at V and 6 bases at J, with 8 bases in the middle. This CDR3 region has 12 residues. In DNA form, the CDR3 reads TGTGCCAGCAGCTTGATTCTTTCCGAGCAGTACTTC. Its protein product is CASSLILSEQYF.

V gene TRBV4-2 combines with J gene TRBJ2-7; possible D gene TRBD2, 5 bases. V dropped 0 bases and J dropped 0 bases, with 6 bases sitting between them. The CDR3 runs 14 residues. Germline CDR1 reads LGHNA; CDR2 reads YNFKEQ. The CDR3 sequence: CASSQETSSYEQYF. In nucleotides, the CDR3 is TGTGCCAGCAGCCAAGAAACTAGCTCCTACGAGCAGTACTTC.

This clone has just one count. The V call is TRBV9, the J call TRBJ2-6; D is possibly TRBD2 (6 bases). V was trimmed by 2 bases and J by 1 base, leaving 7 bases between them. The CDR3 is 15 amino acids. The germline CDR1 and CDR2 sequences are SGDLS and YYNGEE. CDR3 amino acids: CASSVGGSGANVLTF. In nucleotides, the CDR3 is TGTGCCAGCAGCGTTGGGGGGTCTGGGGCCAACGTCCTGACTTTC.

The chain carries TRBV7-8 and TRBJ2-3, with D possibly TRBD2 on 5 matching bases. This CDR3 has 17 residues. V lost 5 bases to trimming and J lost 1 base, with 19 bases between them. From germline, CDR1 is SGHVS and CDR2 FQNEAQ. The CDR3 DNA reads as TGTGCCAGCAGCCCCAAAGTGCTAGCCGACGGCACAGATACGCAGTATTTT. As protein: CASSPKVLADGTDTQYF.

This clone was detected once. The chain is built from TRBV11-2 and TRBJ2-2; unclear D gene. The V end lost 6 bases, the J end lost 0 bases, and 11 bases lay between the germline ends. Germline V gene sequence: CDR1 SGHAT, CDR2 FQNNGV. The CDR3 has 15 amino acids. The CDR3 DNA reads TGTGCCAGCAGGCTACCAGGAACGAACACCGGGGAGCTGTTTTTT. The encoded protein is CASRLPGTNTGELFF. Full variable domain (missing parts from reference TRBV11-2 and TRBJ2-2): EAGVAQSPRYKIIEKRQSVAFWCNPISGHATLYWYQQILGQGPKLLIQFQNNGVVDDSQLPKDRFSAERLKGVDSTLKIQPAKLEDSAVYLCASRLPGTNTGELFFGEGSRLTVL.

The J gene is TRBJ2-1, the V gene TRBV13, with 14 bases aligning to TRBD2. This CDR3 comprises 16 residues. Germline CDR1 reads PRHDT; CDR2 reads FYEKMQ (reference sequence). Trimming at V came to 3 bases and at J to 3 bases, leaving 1 base not matched to a gene. CDR3 in amino acids: CASSFGTSGSYNEQFF. The CDR3 nucleotides are TGTGCCAGCAGCTTCGGGACTAGCGGGAGCTACAATGAGCAGTTCTTC. Combining the CDR3 with reference TRBV13 and TRBJ2-1 gives the whole variable domain AAGVIQSPRHLIKEKRETATLKCYPIPRHDTVYWYQQGPGQDPQFLISFYEKMQSDKGSIPDRFSAQQFSDYHSELNMSSLELGDSALYFCASSFGTSGSYNEQFFGPGTRLTVL.

The CDR3 loop is CASSPDRARNTIYF. The CDR3 coding sequence is TGTGCCAGCAGCCCGGACAGGGCCAGAAACACCATATATTTT. The chain uses TRBV28 and TRBJ1-3, with 8 nucleotides matching TRBD1. V lost 6 bases to trimming and J lost 5 bases; unmatched junction nucleotides: 6. This CDR3 has 14 amino acids. The germline V gene encodes CDR1 MDHEN and CDR2 SYDVKM.

There are a few counts of this clone. The chain has TRBV27 and TRBJ2-2; 10 nucleotides agree with TRBD2. Germline trimming cut 2 bases from V and 7 bases from J; bases unmatched to any gene: 7. CDR1 and CDR2 from the germline V gene are MNHEY and SMNVEV (reference sequence). This CDR3 is built from 16 residues. CDR3 sequence reads: CASSLGLAGEVGELFF. The CDR3 region has the DNA TGTGCCAGCAGTTTAGGTCTAGCGGGAGAGGTCGGGGAGCTGTTTTTT.

This clone was found a few times. This chain joins TRBV11-2 and TRBJ2-7; TRBD2 matches at 11 bases. Germline loops: CDR1 SGHAT, CDR2 FQNNGV. CDR3 length: 17 amino acids. J gave up 2 bases and V 3 bases, and 9 bases lay outside the gene matches. The CDR3 here is CASSFNKLAGVTYEQYF. In DNA form, the CDR3 reads TGTGCCAGCAGCTTTAACAAACTAGCGGGGGTGACCTACGAGCAGTACTTC.

The V and J genes are TRBV9 and TRBJ2-7; 8 bases match TRBD1. The CDR3 is made up of 14 amino acids. With V trimmed by 2 bases and J by 2 bases, 3 bases remained unmatched. Germline V gives CDR1 SGDLS, CDR2 YYNGEE. CDR3 amino acids: CASSVGQGPYEQYF. In DNA, the CDR3 is TGTGCCAGCAGCGTCGGACAGGGTCCCTACGAGCAGTACTTC.

The chain uses TRBV2 and TRBJ2-1; no firm D call. Deletions cut 4 bases from V and 12 bases from J, with 13 bases between. Germline lookup yields CDR1 SNHLY and CDR2 FYNNEI. This CDR3 has 12 residues. The CDR3 bases are TGTGCCAGCAGTGTAGAACCCGCTACGCAGTTCTTC. It yields the protein CASSVEPATQFF.

This chain uses TRBV9 with TRBJ1-1; 7 bases agree with TRBD1. Looked up from germline, CDR1 is SGDLS and CDR2 is YYNGEE. J gave up 3 bases and V 4 bases, and 9 bases lay outside the gene matches. This CDR3 has 15 residues. CDR3 sequence reads: CASSTRTGADTEAFF. The CDR3 coding sequence is TGTGCCAGCAGCACTCGAACAGGGGCGGACACTGAAGCTTTCTTT. Full variable domain (missing parts from reference TRBV9 and TRBJ1-1): DSGVTQTPKHLITATGQRVTLRCSPRSGDLSVYWYQQSLDQGLQFLIQYYNGEERAKGNILERFSAQQFPDLHSELNLSSLELGDSALYFCASSTRTGADTEAFFGQGTRLTVV.